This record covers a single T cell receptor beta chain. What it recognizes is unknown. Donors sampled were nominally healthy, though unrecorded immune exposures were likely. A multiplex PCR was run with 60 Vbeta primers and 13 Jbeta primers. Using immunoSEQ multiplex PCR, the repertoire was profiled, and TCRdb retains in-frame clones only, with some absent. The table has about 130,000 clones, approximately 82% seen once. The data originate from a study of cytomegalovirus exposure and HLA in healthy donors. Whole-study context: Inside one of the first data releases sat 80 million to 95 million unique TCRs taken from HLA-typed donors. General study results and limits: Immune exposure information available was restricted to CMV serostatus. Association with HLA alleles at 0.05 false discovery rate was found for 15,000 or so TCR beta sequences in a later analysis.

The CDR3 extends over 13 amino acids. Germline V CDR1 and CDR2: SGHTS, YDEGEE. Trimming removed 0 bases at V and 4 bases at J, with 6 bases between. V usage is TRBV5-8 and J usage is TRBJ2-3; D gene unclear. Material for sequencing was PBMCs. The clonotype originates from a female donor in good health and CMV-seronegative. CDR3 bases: TGTGCCAGCAGCTTGGGACTCCCAGATACGCAGTATTTT. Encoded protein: CASSLGLPDTQYF. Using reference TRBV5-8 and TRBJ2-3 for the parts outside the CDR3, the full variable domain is EAGVTQSPTHLIKTRGQQATLRCSPISGHTSVYWYQQALGLGLQFLLWYDEGEERNRGNFPPRFSGRQFPNYSSELNVNALELEDSALYLCASSLGLPDTQYFGPGTRLTVL.